Listed here are 23 T cell receptor beta chains from one sample, sequenced in a study of control samples from healthy donors and cancer patients. Only in-frame clones appear in the TCRdb table, and some are missing; sequencing was by immunoSEQ multiplex PCR. The sample gives roughly 150,000 clones, about 91% of which show up once; 1.7% is in the top ten. Sequencing was performed on blood. These receptors were obtained from a man aged 18 to 29 in good health.

In nucleotides, the CDR3 is TGTGCCAGCAGTGTTGGACAGGGTCAGGGAAATGGCTACACCTTC. This codes for CASSVGQGQGNGYTF. The V call is TRBV27, the J call TRBJ1-2, with 8 bases lining up with TRBD1. The germline gives CDR1 MNHEY, CDR2 SMNVEV (reference sequence). The CDR3 contains 15 residues. V shed 5 bases and J 6 bases; nucleotides not matched to a gene: 11.

This rearrangement joins TRBV6-5 to TRBJ1-4, with TRBD1 as a possible D gene (6 bases). With 5 bases removed from V and 7 bases from J, the gap between germline ends came to 14 bases. There are 14 residues in the CDR3. Germline lookup yields CDR1 MNHEY and CDR2 SVGAGI. CDR3 nucleotides: TGTGCCAGCAGTCAGGACAGAGGGAGTGAAAAACTGTTTTTT. The encoded protein is CASSQDRGSEKLFF.

V is TRBV5-1 and J is TRBJ2-3, with D tentatively TRBD1 or TRBD2 (5 bases each). The V gene's germline CDR1 is SGHRS and CDR2 YFSETQ. The CDR3 is 14 residues long. V gave up 1 base and J gave up 2 bases, with 8 bases separating them. In nucleotides, the CDR3 is TGCGCCAGCAGCTTGCCAGGGACCACAGATACGCAGTATTTT. Translated, it gives CASSLPGTTDTQYF. Full variable domain (missing parts from reference TRBV5-1 and TRBJ2-3): KAGVTQTPRYLIKTRGQQVTLSCSPISGHRSVSWYQQTPGQGLQFLFEYFSETQRNKGNFPGRFSGRQFSNSRSEMNVSTLELGDSALYLCASSLPGTTDTQYFGPGTRLTVL.

The gene calls are TRBV5-1 and TRBJ1-1; D is ambiguous. CDR3 length: 15 amino acids. V was pared by 4 bases and J by 0 bases, with 13 bases between. Germline values: CDR1 SGHRS, CDR2 YFSETQ. The CDR3 sequence is CASSPPTRMNTEAFF. CDR3 nucleotide sequence: TGCGCCAGCAGCCCACCGACGAGGATGAACACTGAAGCTTTCTTT.

The rearrangement links TRBV7-2 to TRBJ2-2, with 9 bases that match TRBD2. After removal of 6 bases from V and 1 base from J, the junction contained 0 bases not matched to a gene. CDR1 SGHTA and CDR2 FQGNSA come from the germline V gene. CDR3 size: 14 residues. The CDR3 is CASRAGGNTGELFF. The CDR3 nucleotides read TGTGCCAGCAGAGCGGGGGGGAACACCGGGGAGCTGTTTTTT.

The chain uses TRBV14 and TRBJ2-1, with D hard to call. The CDR3 is 13 residues long. Germline V CDR1 and CDR2: SGHDN, FVKESK. The V end lost 4 bases, the J end lost 7 bases, and 11 bases lay between the germline ends. CDR3 residues: CASSPLGWNEQFF. CDR3 DNA: TGTGCCAGCAGCCCTCTCGGGTGGAATGAGCAGTTCTTC.

J is TRBJ2-3 and V is TRBV30; D is perhaps TRBD1 or TRBD2 (5 bases each). With 0 bases removed from V and 2 bases from J, the gap between germline ends came to 9 bases. Germline V gene data show CDR1 as GTSNPN and CDR2 as SVGIG (reference sequence). The CDR3 spans 14 residues. CDR3 sequence (DNA): TGTGCCTGGAGTGTACCAGGGACCACAGATACGCAGTATTTT. It is translated as CAWSVPGTTDTQYF.

V usage is TRBV6-5 and J usage is TRBJ2-2, with D perhaps TRBD2 (6 bases). The CDR3 runs 14 residues. Germline V gene lookup returns CDR1 MNHEY and CDR2 SVGAGI. V lost 7 bases and J 1 base, leaving 10 bases between the germline ends. The CDR3 region has the DNA TGTGCCAGCACTCGGGGGTGGAACACCGGGGAGCTGTTTTTT. Its protein product is CASTRGWNTGELFF.

The gene calls are TRBV24-1 and TRBJ1-2, with D unclear. Germline assignment: CDR1 KGHDR and CDR2 SFDVKD. V was shortened by 5 bases and J by 8 bases, with 14 bases between the two germline ends. The CDR3 runs 13 residues. The chain's CDR3 is CATSAPTGGGYTF. The CDR3 DNA is TGTGCCACCAGTGCCCCGACCGGAGGAGGCTACACCTTC.

This clone was detected once. This rearrangement joins TRBV3-1 (or the pseudogene TRBV3-2) to TRBJ2-7; 10 nucleotides align to TRBD1. There are 16 residues in the CDR3. Germline loops: CDR1 LGHDT, CDR2 YNNKEL (reference sequence). J was trimmed by 0 bases and V by 1 base; bases with no gene match: 3. The CDR3 region is CASSQGGTGVSYEQYF. The CDR3 bases are TGTGCCAGCAGCCAAGGGGGGACAGGGGTCTCCTACGAGCAGTACTTC.

The gene calls are TRBV6-1 and TRBJ2-7; TRBD2 aligns across 11 bases. This CDR3 region has 17 residues. Germline V lookup: CDR1 MNHNS, CDR2 SASEGT. The junction had 8 bases not matched to a gene; V was cut back by 1 base and J by 3 bases. CDR3 nucleotide sequence: TGTGCCAGCAGTGAAGGACTAGCGGGGACCCTTCACTACGAGCAGTACTTC. Protein sequence: CASSEGLAGTLHYEQYF.

The chain carries TRBV30 and TRBJ1-1; D is unclear. Trimming pared 3 bases from V and 4 bases from J, leaving 9 bases between. Germline CDR1 reads GTSNPN; CDR2 reads SVGIG (reference sequence). This CDR3 has 12 amino acids. The CDR3 spells CAWSKETTEAFF. CDR3 in DNA: TGTGCCTGGAGCAAAGAAACCACTGAAGCTTTCTTT.

CDR3 sequence reads: CASSLSGNEQFF. The DNA for the CDR3 is TGTGCCAGCAGCTTGTCTGGTAATGAGCAGTTCTTC. The gene calls are TRBV5-4 and TRBJ2-1, with D unclear. Germline V lookup: CDR1 SGHNT, CDR2 YYREEE (reference sequence). The CDR3 is 12 amino acids. V dropped 1 base and J dropped 7 bases, with 6 bases sitting between them.

The CDR3 sequence is CASSLIDSPEQYF. CDR3 sequence (DNA): TGTGCCAGCAGCTTAATCGACAGTCCCGAGCAGTACTTC. The chain carries TRBV7-2 and TRBJ2-7, with a weak D call TRBD1 (5 bases). CDR1 and CDR2 from the germline V gene are SGHTA and FQGNSA. The length of the CDR3 is 13 residues. Trimming shortened V by 2 bases and J by 6 bases, and 11 bases separated the two germline ends.

The J gene is TRBJ1-3, the V gene TRBV28; 7 nucleotides align to TRBD1. Looked up from germline, CDR1 is MDHEN and CDR2 is SYDVKM. V lost 6 bases and J lost 5; bases outside the gene matches: 7. The CDR3 covers 14 residues. The CDR3 protein is CASSRQGGRNTIYF. The CDR3, as DNA: TGTGCCAGCAGCCGACAGGGCGGCAGAAACACCATATATTTT.

This clone was observed a few times. The chain has TRBV4-1 and TRBJ1-4; possible D gene TRBD1, 6 bases. The CDR3 length is 16 residues. Trimming pared 0 bases from V and 6 bases from J, leaving 14 bases between. CDR1 is MGHRA and CDR2 is YSYEKL in the germline V gene. The CDR3 here is CASSQDSGGGYEKLFF. For the CDR3, the DNA is TGCGCCAGCAGCCAAGATTCCGGGGGCGGATATGAAAAACTGTTTTTT.

The chain employs TRBV18 and TRBJ2-3; the match to TRBD2 covers 8 bases. Looked up from germline, CDR1 is KGHSH and CDR2 is LQKENI. This CDR3 has 14 amino acids. The V and J ends lost 3 bases and 4 bases, in that order; junction bases with no gene match: 3. The CDR3 DNA follows: TGTGCCAGCTCACCTCCGGGACTAGCAGATACGCAGTATTTT. It yields the protein CASSPPGLADTQYF. The full variable domain, with the rest looked up from reference TRBV18 and TRBJ2-3, is NAGVMQNPRHLVRRRGQEARLRCSPMKGHSHVYWYRQLPEEGLKFMVYLQKENIIDESGMPKERFSAEFPKEGPSILRIQQVVRGDSAAYFCASSPPGLADTQYFGPGTRLTVL.

This clone was observed a handful of times. The chain combines TRBV6-2 or TRBV6-3 with TRBJ2-7, with 9 bases that match TRBD1. The CDR3 loop spans 15 amino acids. Germline CDR1 MNHEY, CDR2 SVGEGT. Trimming removed 2 bases from V and 6 bases from J; junction bases left unmatched: 8. DNA for the CDR3: TGTGCCAGCAGTTACGGACAGGGGTTTCGGGTCGAGCAGTACTTC. This sequence encodes CASSYGQGFRVEQYF.

V gene TRBV7-9 combines with J gene TRBJ1-1, with 8 bases matching TRBD1. Germline V gene data show CDR1 as SEHNR and CDR2 as FQNEAQ (reference sequence). The length of the CDR3 is 13 residues. V lost 3 bases to trimming and J lost 5 bases; unmatched junction nucleotides: 2. The CDR3 DNA reads TGTGCCAGCAGCTTCGGACAGGGAACTGAAGCTTTCTTT. This encodes CASSFGQGTEAFF.

The V call is TRBV27, the J call TRBJ1-5; tentatively, D is TRBD1 (6 bases). In germline, CDR1 is MNHEY, CDR2 SMNVEV (reference sequence). This CDR3 is built from 13 residues. V was pared by 3 bases and J by 6 bases, with 9 bases between. The CDR3 region is CASSFSGVQPQHF. The CDR3 DNA is TGTGCCAGCAGTTTTTCAGGGGTTCAGCCCCAGCATTTT.

For the CDR3, the DNA is TGTGCCAACACCCCGATAGGGACCCAGTACTTC. This gives the protein CANTPIGTQYF. The rearrangement uses TRBV12-3 or TRBV12-4 and TRBJ2-5; D uncertain. V was trimmed by 10 bases and J by 7 bases, leaving 13 bases between them. The CDR3 loop spans 11 amino acids.

V gene TRBV30 combines with J gene TRBJ2-7; 15 positions agree with TRBD2. This CDR3 is 16 amino acids long. Germline CDR1 GTSNPN, CDR2 SVGIG (reference sequence). V dropped 2 bases and J dropped 5; count of bases not matched to a gene: 7. The CDR3 DNA reads as TGTGCCTGGAGTCTTGGACTAGCGGGGGGGCTGAACGAGCAGTACTTC. Protein: CAWSLGLAGGLNEQYF.

V is TRBV11-3 and J is TRBJ2-7; D is perhaps TRBD1 (6 bases). This CDR3 has 14 residues. V was cut by 1 base and J by 5 bases, with 12 bases left in between. Germline CDR1 and CDR2: SGHNT and YENEEA. The CDR3 protein is CASSLGTGTHEQYF. The CDR3 DNA is TGTGCCAGCAGCTTAGGTACAGGGACCCACGAGCAGTACTTC.